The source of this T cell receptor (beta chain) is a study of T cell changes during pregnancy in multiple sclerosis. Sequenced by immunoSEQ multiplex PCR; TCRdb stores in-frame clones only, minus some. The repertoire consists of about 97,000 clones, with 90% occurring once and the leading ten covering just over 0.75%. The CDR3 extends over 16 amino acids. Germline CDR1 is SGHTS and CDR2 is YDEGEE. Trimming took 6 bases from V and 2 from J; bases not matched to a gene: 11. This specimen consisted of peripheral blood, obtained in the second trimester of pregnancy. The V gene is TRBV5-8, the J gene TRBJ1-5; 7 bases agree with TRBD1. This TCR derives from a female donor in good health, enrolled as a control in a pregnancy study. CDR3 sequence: CASTLGQFGGNQPQHF. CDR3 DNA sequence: TGTGCCAGCACCCTGGGACAGTTCGGTGGCAATCAGCCCCAGCATTTT. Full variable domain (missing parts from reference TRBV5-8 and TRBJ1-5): EAGVTQSPTHLIKTRGQQATLRCSPISGHTSVYWYQQALGLGLQFLLWYDEGEERNRGNFPPRFSGRQFPNYSSELNVNALELEDSALYLCASTLGQFGGNQPQHFGDGTRLSIL.